Reported below is one T cell receptor (beta chain). As yet, its antigen is unknown. This entry is derived from a study of T cells in localized non-small cell lung cancer. The study, taken as a whole, reports: Adjacent lung was found to contain a median around 56 of the top 100 tumor clones.

Per germline, CDR1 MNHNS and CDR2 SASEGT. The CDR3 covers 14 residues. V lost 2 bases, J lost 4 bases, and 10 bases lay in between. Measured with immunoSEQ multiplex PCR; TCRdb has only the in-frame clones, and not every one. Here the sample spans 10,000 to 15,000 clones, approximately 80% being singletons. This chain connects TRBV6-1 to TRBJ2-3; D uncertain. The sequenced sample was peripheral blood, obtained before any cancer treatment. The receptor was isolated from a male donor at least 60 years old with stage I squamous cell lung carcinoma. CDR3 coding DNA: TGTGCCAGCAGTGAAAATCACAGCGCAGATACGCAGTATTTT. Residues: CASSENHSADTQYF.